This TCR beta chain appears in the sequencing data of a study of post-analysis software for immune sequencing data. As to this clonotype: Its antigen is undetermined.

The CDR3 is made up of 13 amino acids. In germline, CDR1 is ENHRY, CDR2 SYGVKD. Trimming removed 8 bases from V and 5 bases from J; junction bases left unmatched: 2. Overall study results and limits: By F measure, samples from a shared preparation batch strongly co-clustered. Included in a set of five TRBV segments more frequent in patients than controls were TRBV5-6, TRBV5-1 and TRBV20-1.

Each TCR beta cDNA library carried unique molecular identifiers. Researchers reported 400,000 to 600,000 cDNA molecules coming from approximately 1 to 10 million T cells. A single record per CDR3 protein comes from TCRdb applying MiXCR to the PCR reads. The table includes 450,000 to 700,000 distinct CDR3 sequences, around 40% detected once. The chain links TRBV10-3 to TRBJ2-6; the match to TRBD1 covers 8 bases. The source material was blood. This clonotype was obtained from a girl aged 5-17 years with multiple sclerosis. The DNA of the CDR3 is TGTGCCATCGGACAGGGTAGGGCCAACGTCCTGACTTTC. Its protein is CAIGQGRANVLTF.